What follows describes a single T cell receptor (beta chain). In the source study's methods: By means of reference gene primer amplification, nucleated cell counts were estimated. Clones were sequenced by immunoSEQ multiplex PCR, and TCRdb holds only the in-frame ones, with some missing. Clonal size and the V and J genes are those of that table, whereas D and trimming came from the DNA. The sample lists around 270,000 clones, about 80% occurring once. The sample belongs to a study of blood T cell repertoires in COVID-19. For the study at large: Samples representing acute and convalescent COVID-19 were sourced from the United States, Italy and Spain. Sources were T cells, B-cell-depleted T cells, or PBMCs; the material itself was cDNA or gDNA.

A Seattle source enrolled patients during active infection and followed them longitudinally. From germline, CDR1 is SGHVS and CDR2 FNYEAQ. V was shortened by 3 bases and J by 0 bases, with 15 bases between the two germline ends. This CDR3 is built from 17 residues. The specimen was peripheral blood. The chain couples TRBV7-6 to TRBJ1-3, with a possible D match to TRBD1 (5 bases). The receptor comes from a person aged 70 to 85 with COVID-19, enrolled during active disease. The CDR3 is CASSFNTGFNSGNTIYF. The CDR3 nucleotides are TGTGCCAGCAGCTTTAACACAGGCTTCAACTCTGGAAACACCATATATTTT. The full variable domain, rest sourced from reference TRBV7-6 and TRBJ1-3, is GAGVSQSPRYKVTKRGQDVALRCDPISGHVSLYWYRQALGQGPEFLTYFNYEAQQDKSGLPNDRFSAERPEGSISTLTIQRTEQRDSAMYRCASSFNTGFNSGNTIYFGEGSWLTVV.